This T cell receptor (beta chain) was identified in a study of blood T cell repertoires in COVID-19. Study at large: Acute and convalescent COVID-19 samples came from the United States, Italy and Spain. Nucleic acid was either cDNA or gDNA, and it came from T cells, B-cell-depleted T cells, or PBMCs.

The V and J ends lost 2 bases and 4 bases respectively, with 9 bases between them. The CDR3 has 15 amino acids. Germline assignment: CDR1 MNHNS and CDR2 SASEGT. Original analysis: Researchers report that nucleated cell counts were estimated from reference gene primer amplification. Clones were sequenced by immunoSEQ multiplex PCR, and TCRdb holds only the in-frame ones, with some missing. For V, J and clone size, that table is used; D and trimming come from the DNA. This repertoire shows tens of thousands of clones, roughly 89% found once; its top ten account for approximately 3.7%. The sample consisted of peripheral blood. The genes are TRBV6-1 and TRBJ2-6; D gene ambiguous. This clonotype originated in a man in his forties with COVID-19, enrolled during active disease. The CDR3 nucleotides are TGTGCCAGCAGTGAACGAGGAACGGGGGCCAACGTCCTGACTTTC. Translating gives CASSERGTGANVLTF.